Here is one T cell receptor (beta chain) with its context. This clonotype was recorded a few times. Which antigen it targets is not known. Base-call qualities are not available, and no considerably larger clone is one nucleotide away. The sample belongs to a study of blood T cells in healthy people across ages (dated by TCRdb to about 2015). About the investigation overall: In model experiments, template switching captured roughly one uniquely barcoded TCR beta cDNA molecule for every two T cells. Using deep sequencing normalized with unique cDNA molecular identifiers, the study measured how TCR beta repertoire diversity changes with age. The study analyzed two additional independent replicas of 1 million unique cDNA reads from the same blood draw for two donors, one aged 18 to 30 and one aged 80 or older. To avoid experimental bias, donors of different ages were spread randomly across the sequencing lanes. The donors were split into four age groups: young (average 16 years), middle-aged (39), aged (approximately 60) and long-lived (approximately 89).

Library method: 5' RACE. Instrument on record: Illumina HiSeq 2500. A second PCR of roughly 6 to 11 cycles was performed with a sample-barcoded 5' primer and a J-beta primer mix. A template-switch 5' adaptor carrying 12 random nucleotides introduced a unique molecular identifier onto each TCR beta cDNA molecule. At least 2.5 million CDR3-containing paired-end reads were obtained from each sample. All of the RNA was converted into first-strand cDNA using the Mint cDNA synthesis kit, with a TRBC-specific oligonucleotide serving as the primer. Following uracil-DNA glycosylase treatment, a first 18-cycle PCR with universal primers M1SS and BC2_uni_R was performed on all cDNA. The study's own analysis went as follows. Normalization of each sample was performed by random selection of 1 million high-quality reads, each carrying a distinct molecular identifier. Reads with shared molecular identifiers were discarded instead of being binned into consensus sequences. CDR3 identification, clonotype clustering and error correction used MiTCR with a Q25 quality threshold and the strictest error-elimination algorithm. A nonparametric unseen species model using Euler transformation provided a lower-bound estimate of total TCR beta diversity. TCRdb's own reprocessing of the public reads used fastp at Q25 and MiXCR and kept productive beta chains. Every entry covers one CDR3 protein and lists the most common genes and DNA from its rows. The V and J calls, along with clone size, are taken from TCRdb and not from the paper's own processing. This sample has under 850,000 distinct CDR3 sequences in its table, and roughly 35% of those were observed once. The ten largest make up 10% to 15% of the sample.

Results and caveats for the whole study, not just this receptor: The CMV infection status of donors was not known, potentially confounding age-related changes in expanded clonotypes. Compared with the aged group, the long-lived group had more naive CD4+ T cells, fewer expanded clones and increased TCR diversity, a pattern suggesting age selection. There was a strong correlation between observed TCR beta diversity and the percentage of naive T cells measured by flow cytometry. Bulk unsorted PBMC profiling prevented conclusive comparison of naive and antigen-experienced compartments. Estimates of total diversity based on one million sequenced T cells were considered lower bounds and underestimates. Observed TCR beta diversity per million T cells fell roughly linearly with age, and a significant reduction was already apparent by age roughly 40.

The CDR3 starts with the cysteine, ends with the phenylalanine, and has 16 residues. CDR3 DNA is the only sequence kept; it has 48 bases, read in frame from the first base. After removal of 4 bases from V and 8 bases from J, the junction retains 12 bases not matched to a gene. CDR1 and CDR2, looked up from the germline V gene, are SGHDN and FVKESK. The 39 donors, aged about 6 to 100 years, were systemically healthy Caucasian individuals from Russia. Approximately 9.3 milliliters of peripheral blood were drawn from each donor into EDTA-treated Vacutainer tubes. Ficoll-Paque density-gradient centrifugation was used to isolate PBMCs, with at least 6.5 million per sample. Trizol reagent was used to extract total RNA from the PBMCs, yielding at least 6 micrograms per sample. Naive CD45RAhigh/CD27high T cell percentages were measured by flow cytometry on a PBMC aliquot from every donor.

The sample taken for sequencing was blood. The receptor was isolated from a man between 18 and 35 years old in good health. The chain employs TRBV14 and TRBJ1-1, and 11 junction bases match TRBD1. For the CDR3, the sequence is CASSLLGQGAWGEAFF. Read as DNA, the sequence is TGTGCCAGCAGCCTGCTAGGACAGGGGGCCTGGGGGGAAGCTTTCTTT. The CDR3 plus the reference TRBV14 and TRBJ1-1 genes for the other parts give the full variable domain: EAGVTQFPSHSVIEKGQTVTLRCDPISGHDNLYWYRRVMGKEIKFLLHFVKESKQDESGMPNNRFLAERTGGTYSTLKVQPAELEDSGVYFCASSLLGQGAWGEAFFGQGTRLTVV.